This T cell receptor (beta chain) appears in the sequencing data of a study of graft-versus-host responses after intestinal transplantation. Whole-study context: Recipients were given multivisceral, liver-intestinal, or isolated intestinal transplants. Study conclusions and caveats: Detection of GvH clones occurred in recipient marrow, and some had their first appearance in ileum or blood. Across patients carrying graft-donor T cell macrochimerism, allografts held high graft-versus-host to host-versus-graft clonal ratios. Early post-transplant falls in HvG clones accompanied the peak levels of circulating GvH clones.

V lost 2 bases to trimming and J lost 5 bases; unmatched junction nucleotides: 5. CDR3 length: 16 amino acids. Germline CDR1 reads SGHTA; CDR2 reads FQGNSA. A word on this clone: The antigen remains unidentified.

Assay: immunoSEQ multiplex PCR; the TCRdb copy retains only in-frame clones and omits some. The sample includes roughly 93,000 clones, just under 95% of them seen just once. This clonotype was sampled from a human donor who received an intestinal transplant. Here the sequenced sample was unstimulated CD8+ T cells sorted from spleen or lymph node cells, taken before intestinal transplant. The chain has TRBV7-2 and TRBJ2-1; 11 nucleotides match TRBD1. The CDR3 loop is CASSLFGTGGNNEQFF. Here the CDR3 DNA reads TGTGCCAGCAGCTTATTCGGGACAGGGGGGAACAATGAGCAGTTCTTC.